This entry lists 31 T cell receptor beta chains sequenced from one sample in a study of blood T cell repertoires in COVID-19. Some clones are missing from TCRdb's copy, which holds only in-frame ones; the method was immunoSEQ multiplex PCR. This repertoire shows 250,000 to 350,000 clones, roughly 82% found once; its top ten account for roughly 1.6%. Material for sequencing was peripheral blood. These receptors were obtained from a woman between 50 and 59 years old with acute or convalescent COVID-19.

The CDR3 protein is CASSYDRGIGEQYF. In DNA, the CDR3 is TGTGCCAGCAGTTATGACAGGGGGATAGGAGAGCAGTACTTC. The rearrangement uses TRBV6-5 and TRBJ2-7, with 9 bases that match TRBD1. The ends lost 3 bases at V and 7 bases at J; junction bases unmatched: 7. The CDR3 has 14 amino acids. Germline lookup yields CDR1 MNHEY and CDR2 SVGAGI.

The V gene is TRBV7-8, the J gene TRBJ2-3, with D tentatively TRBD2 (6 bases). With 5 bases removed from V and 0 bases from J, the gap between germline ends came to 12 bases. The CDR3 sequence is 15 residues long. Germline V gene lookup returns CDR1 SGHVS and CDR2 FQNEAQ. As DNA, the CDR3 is TGTGCCAGCAGCCCCGGAGGGTGGAGCACAGATACGCAGTATTTT. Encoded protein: CASSPGGWSTDTQYF.

CDR3 DNA sequence: TGTGCCAGCACAAGGCTAGCGGGGGCGGACGAGCAGTACTTC. The encoded protein is CASTRLAGADEQYF. This chain connects TRBV2 to TRBJ2-7, with 10 nucleotides matching TRBD2. The length of the CDR3 is 14 residues. Germline V gene sequence: CDR1 SNHLY, CDR2 FYNNEI. Trimming took 7 bases from V and 5 from J; bases not matched to a gene: 8.

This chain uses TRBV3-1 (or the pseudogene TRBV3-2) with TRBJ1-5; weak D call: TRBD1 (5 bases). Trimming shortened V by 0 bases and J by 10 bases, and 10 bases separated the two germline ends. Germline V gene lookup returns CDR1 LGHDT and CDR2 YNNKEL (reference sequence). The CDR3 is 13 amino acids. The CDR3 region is CASSQDRDSPQHF. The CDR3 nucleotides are TGTGCCAGCAGCCAAGATAGAGACAGCCCCCAGCATTTT.

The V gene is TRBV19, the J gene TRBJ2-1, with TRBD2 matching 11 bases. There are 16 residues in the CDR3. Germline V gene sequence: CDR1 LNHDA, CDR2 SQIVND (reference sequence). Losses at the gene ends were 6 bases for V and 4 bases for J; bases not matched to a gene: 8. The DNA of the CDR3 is TGTGCCAGTAGGCCTCCGGGACTAGCGGAATACAATGAGCAGTTCTTC. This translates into CASRPPGLAEYNEQFF.

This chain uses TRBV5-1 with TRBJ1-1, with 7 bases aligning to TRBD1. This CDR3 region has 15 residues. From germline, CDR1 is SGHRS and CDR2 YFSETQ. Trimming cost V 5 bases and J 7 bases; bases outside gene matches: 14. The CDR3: CASSHGQVTSYEAFF. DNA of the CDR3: TGCGCCAGCAGTCACGGACAGGTGACCTCCTATGAAGCTTTCTTT. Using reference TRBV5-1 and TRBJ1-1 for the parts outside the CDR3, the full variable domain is KAGVTQTPRYLIKTRGQQVTLSCSPISGHRSVSWYQQTPGQGLQFLFEYFSETQRNKGNFPGRFSGRQFSNSRSEMNVSTLELGDSALYLCASSHGQVTSYEAFFGQGTRLTVV.

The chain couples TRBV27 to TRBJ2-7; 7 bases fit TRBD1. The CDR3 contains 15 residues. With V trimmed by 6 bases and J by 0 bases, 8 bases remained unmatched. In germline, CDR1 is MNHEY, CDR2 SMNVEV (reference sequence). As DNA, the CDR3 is TGTGCCAGCAGATTCGGGACAGACTTCTCCTACGAGCAGTACTTC. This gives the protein CASRFGTDFSYEQYF.

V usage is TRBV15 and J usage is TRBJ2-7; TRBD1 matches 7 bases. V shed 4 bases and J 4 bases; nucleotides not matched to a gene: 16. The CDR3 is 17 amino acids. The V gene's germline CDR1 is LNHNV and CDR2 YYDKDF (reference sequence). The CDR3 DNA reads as TGTGCCACCAGCAAAGGCTTAAAGGGGGCTATAGGGTACGAGCAGTACTTC. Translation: CATSKGLKGAIGYEQYF.

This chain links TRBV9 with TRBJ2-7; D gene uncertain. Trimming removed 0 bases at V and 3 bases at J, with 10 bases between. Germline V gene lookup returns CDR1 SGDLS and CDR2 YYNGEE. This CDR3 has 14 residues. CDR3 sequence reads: CASSVALGFYEQYF. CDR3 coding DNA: TGTGCCAGCAGCGTAGCTCTGGGCTTCTACGAGCAGTACTTC.

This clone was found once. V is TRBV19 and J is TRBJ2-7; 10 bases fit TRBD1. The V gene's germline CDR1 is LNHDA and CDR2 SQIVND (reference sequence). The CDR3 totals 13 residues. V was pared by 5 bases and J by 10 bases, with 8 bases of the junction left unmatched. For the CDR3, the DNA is TGTGCCAGTAGTTATAGACAGGGGGCTGATCAGTACTTC. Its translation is CASSYRQGADQYF.

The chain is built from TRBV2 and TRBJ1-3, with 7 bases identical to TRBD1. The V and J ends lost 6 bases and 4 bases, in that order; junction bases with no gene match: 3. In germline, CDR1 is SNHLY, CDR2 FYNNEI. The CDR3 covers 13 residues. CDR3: CASRGDSGNTIYF. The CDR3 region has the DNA TGTGCCAGCAGGGGGGACAGCGGAAACACCATATATTTT.

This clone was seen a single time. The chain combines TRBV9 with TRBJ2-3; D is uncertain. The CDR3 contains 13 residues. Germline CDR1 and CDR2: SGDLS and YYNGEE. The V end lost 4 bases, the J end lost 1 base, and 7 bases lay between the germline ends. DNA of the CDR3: TGTGCCAGCAGCTCCTTCGGCACAGATACGCAGTATTTT. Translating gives CASSSFGTDTQYF.

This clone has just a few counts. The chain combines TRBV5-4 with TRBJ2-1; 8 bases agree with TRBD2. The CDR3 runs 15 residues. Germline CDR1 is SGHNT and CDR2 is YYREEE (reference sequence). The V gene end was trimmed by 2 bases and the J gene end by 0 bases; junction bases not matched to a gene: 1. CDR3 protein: CASSFSGASYNEQFF. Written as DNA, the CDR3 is TGTGCCAGCAGCTTTAGCGGGGCCTCCTACAATGAGCAGTTCTTC.

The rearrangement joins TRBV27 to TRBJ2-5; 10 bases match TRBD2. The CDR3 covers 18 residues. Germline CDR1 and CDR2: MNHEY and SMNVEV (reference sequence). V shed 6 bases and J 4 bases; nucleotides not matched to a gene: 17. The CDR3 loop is CASSHLLTGTSVRETQYF. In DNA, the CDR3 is TGTGCCAGCAGCCACCTCCTAACCGGGACTAGCGTAAGAGAGACCCAGTACTTC.

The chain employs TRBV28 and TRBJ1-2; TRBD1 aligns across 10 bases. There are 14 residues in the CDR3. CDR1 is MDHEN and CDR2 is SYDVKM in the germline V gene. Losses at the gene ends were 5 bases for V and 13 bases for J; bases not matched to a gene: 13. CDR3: CASSLPGTGDGLTF. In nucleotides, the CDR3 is TGTGCCAGCAGTCTCCCGGGGACAGGGGACGGACTCACCTTC.

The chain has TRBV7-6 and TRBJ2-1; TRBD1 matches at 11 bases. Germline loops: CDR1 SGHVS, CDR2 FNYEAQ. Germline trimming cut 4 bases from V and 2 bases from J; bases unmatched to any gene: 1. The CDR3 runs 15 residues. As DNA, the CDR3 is TGTGCCAGCAGCTCGGGACAGGGGGCCTACAATGAGCAGTTCTTC. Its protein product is CASSSGQGAYNEQFF.

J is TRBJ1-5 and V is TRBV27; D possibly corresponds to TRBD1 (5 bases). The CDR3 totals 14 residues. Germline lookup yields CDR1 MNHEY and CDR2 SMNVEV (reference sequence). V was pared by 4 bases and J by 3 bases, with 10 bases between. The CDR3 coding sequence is TGTGCCAGCAGTTATGGGGGGTTCAATCAGCCCCAGCATTTT. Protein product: CASSYGGFNQPQHF.

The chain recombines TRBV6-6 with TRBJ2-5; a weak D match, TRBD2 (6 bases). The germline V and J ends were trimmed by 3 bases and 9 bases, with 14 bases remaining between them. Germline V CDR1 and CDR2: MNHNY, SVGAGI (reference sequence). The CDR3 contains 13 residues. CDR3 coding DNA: TGTGCCAGCAGTTATGGGCAGACTAGGGCCCAGTACTTC. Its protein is CASSYGQTRAQYF.

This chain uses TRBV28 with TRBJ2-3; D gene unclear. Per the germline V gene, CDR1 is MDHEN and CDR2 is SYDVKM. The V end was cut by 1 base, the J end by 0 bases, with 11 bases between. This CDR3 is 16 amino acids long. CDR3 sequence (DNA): TGTGCCAGCAGTTTATTAGCCTACCTAAGCACAGATACGCAGTATTTT. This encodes CASSLLAYLSTDTQYF.

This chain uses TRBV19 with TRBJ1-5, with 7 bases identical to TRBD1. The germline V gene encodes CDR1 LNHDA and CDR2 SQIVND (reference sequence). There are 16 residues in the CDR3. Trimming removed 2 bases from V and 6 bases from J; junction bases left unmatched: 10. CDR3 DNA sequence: TGTGCCAGTAGTATAACGTCCTCGACAGGGAGTCAGCCCCAGCATTTT. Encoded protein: CASSITSSTGSQPQHF.

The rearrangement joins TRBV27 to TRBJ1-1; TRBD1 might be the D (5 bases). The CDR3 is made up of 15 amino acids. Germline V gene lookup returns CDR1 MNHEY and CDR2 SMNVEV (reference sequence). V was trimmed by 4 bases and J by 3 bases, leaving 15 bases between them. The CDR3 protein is CASSSSGGGYTEAFF. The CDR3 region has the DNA TGTGCCAGCAGTTCCTCCGGCGGGGGGTACACTGAAGCTTTCTTT.

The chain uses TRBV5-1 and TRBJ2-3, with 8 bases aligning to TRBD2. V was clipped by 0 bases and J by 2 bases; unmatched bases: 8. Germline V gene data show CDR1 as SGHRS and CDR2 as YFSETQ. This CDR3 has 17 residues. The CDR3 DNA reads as TGCGCCAGCAGCTTGGGCGTTGTAGCGGGAAACACAGATACGCAGTATTTT. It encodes CASSLGVVAGNTDTQYF.

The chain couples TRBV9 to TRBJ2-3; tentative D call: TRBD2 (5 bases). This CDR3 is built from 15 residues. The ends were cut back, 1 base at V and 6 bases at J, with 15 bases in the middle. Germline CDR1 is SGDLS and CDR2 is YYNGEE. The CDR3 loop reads CASSVKAGGGDTQYF. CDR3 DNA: TGTGCCAGCAGCGTAAAGGCGGGCGGCGGGGATACGCAGTATTTT.

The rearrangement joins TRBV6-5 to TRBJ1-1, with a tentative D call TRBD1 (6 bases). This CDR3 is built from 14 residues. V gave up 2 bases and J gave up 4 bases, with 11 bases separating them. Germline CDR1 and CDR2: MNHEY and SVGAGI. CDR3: CASSYVQGSTEAFF. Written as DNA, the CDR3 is TGTGCCAGCAGTTACGTGCAGGGGTCCACTGAAGCTTTCTTT.

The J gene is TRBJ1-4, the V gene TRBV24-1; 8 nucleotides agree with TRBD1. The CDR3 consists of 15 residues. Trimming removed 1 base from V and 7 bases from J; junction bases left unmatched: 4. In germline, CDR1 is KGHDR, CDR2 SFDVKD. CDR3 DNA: TGTGCCACCAGTGATTTCGGACAGGGTAGTGAAAAACTGTTTTTT. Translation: CATSDFGQGSEKLFF.

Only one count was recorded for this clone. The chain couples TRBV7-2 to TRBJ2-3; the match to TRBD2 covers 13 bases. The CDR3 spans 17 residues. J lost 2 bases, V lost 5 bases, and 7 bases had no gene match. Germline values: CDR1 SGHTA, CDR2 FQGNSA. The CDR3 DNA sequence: TGTGCCAGCAGCCTCGGGACTAGCGGGATACTCACAGATACGCAGTATTTT. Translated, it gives CASSLGTSGILTDTQYF.

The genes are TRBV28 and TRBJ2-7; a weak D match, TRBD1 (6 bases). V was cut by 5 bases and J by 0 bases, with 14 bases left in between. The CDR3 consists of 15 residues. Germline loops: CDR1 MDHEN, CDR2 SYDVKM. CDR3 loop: CASSTPGHSSYEQYF. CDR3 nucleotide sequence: TGTGCCAGCAGTACCCCGGGACATAGCTCCTACGAGCAGTACTTC.

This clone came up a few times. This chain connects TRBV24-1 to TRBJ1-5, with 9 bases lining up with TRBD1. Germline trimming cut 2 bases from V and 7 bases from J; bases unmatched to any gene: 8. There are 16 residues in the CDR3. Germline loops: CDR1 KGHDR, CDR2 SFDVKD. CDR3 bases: TGTGCCACCAGTGATTCCCGACAGGGGGGTGAGCAGCCCCAGCATTTT. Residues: CATSDSRQGGEQPQHF.

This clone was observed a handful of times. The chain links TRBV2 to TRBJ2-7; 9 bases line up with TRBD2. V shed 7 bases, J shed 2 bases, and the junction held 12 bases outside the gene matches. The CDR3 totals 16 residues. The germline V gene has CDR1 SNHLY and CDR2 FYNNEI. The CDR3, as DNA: TGTGCCAGCACTAACATGGGGCGGGAGGGGGCCTACGAGCAGTACTTC. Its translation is CASTNMGREGAYEQYF. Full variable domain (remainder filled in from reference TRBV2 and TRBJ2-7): EPEVTQTPSHQVTQMGQEVILRCVPISNHLYFYWYRQILGQKVEFLVSFYNNEISEKSEIFDDQFSVERPDGSNFTLKIRSTKLEDSAMYFCASTNMGREGAYEQYFGPGTRLTVT.

Here the CDR3 reads CASSRQGAYQPQHF. Written as DNA, the CDR3 is TGTGCCAGCAGTCGACAGGGGGCGTATCAGCCCCAGCATTTT. The gene calls are TRBV2 and TRBJ1-5, with 10 positions matching TRBD1. Per the germline V gene, CDR1 is SNHLY and CDR2 is FYNNEI. This CDR3 region has 14 residues. The trim removed 5 bases at V and 5 bases at J, leaving 3 bases unmatched.

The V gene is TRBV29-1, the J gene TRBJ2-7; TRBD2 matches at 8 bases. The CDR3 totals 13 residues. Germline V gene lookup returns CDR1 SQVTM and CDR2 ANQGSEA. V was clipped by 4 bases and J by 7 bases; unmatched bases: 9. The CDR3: CSVVAGNLLEQYF. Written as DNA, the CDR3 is TGCAGCGTTGTAGCGGGGAACCTGCTGGAGCAGTACTTC.